Listed below are T cell receptor beta chains from one sample, sequenced in a study of blood T cells in healthy people across ages. TCRdb used MiXCR to reprocess the 5' RACE reads, holding one entry per CDR3 protein. The sample lists 800,000 to 950,000 distinct CDR3 sequences, 29% occurring once. These data also formed part of another study, on T cells of mothers and their children.

Sequencing was done on a sample of blood. These receptor sequences come from a woman aged 40 to 50 in good health. The CDR3 runs from the conserved cysteine through the conserved F or W. D genes are given only for firm matches. Expanded clones are given a class, and other clones once, few, many or no size at all.

D gene,V gene,clone size,J gene,CDR3 protein,CDR3 DNA
TRBD1,TRBV28,many,TRBJ2-7,CASSLQGLTYEQYF,TGCGCCAGCAGCTTACAGGGGCTAACCTACGAGCAGTACTTC
-,TRBV29-1,many,TRBJ2-5,CSVVEVFGETQYF,TGCAGCGTTGTTGAAGTATTTGGGGAGACCCAGTACTTC
-,TRBV11-2,-,TRBJ1-2,CASSLTDGPAYGYTF,TGTGCCAGCAGCCTAACGGACGGCCCGGCCTATGGCTACACCTTC
-,TRBV7-2,-,TRBJ2-3,CASSFQGGGQPDTQYF,TGTGCCAGCAGCTTTCAGGGGGGGGGCCAGCCAGATACGCAGTATTTT
TRBD2,TRBV7-9,many,TRBJ2-3,CASSKSGGTDTQYF,TGTGCCAGCAGTAAGAGCGGGGGCACAGATACGCAGTATTTT
-,TRBV11-1,-,TRBJ2-6,CASSSGSGELAPGANVLTF,TGTGCCAGCAGCTCGGGATCAGGGGAGTTGGCCCCTGGGGCCAACGTCCTGACTTTC
-,TRBV28,once,TRBJ1-5,CASSSADLSQHF,TGTGCCAGCAGTTCGGCTGACCTGTCCCAGCATTTT
-,TRBV30,few,TRBJ1-6,CAWSVPVEGYSPLHF,TGTGCCTGGAGTGTACCGGTCGAGGGGTATTCACCCCTCCACTTT
-,TRBV28,few,TRBJ1-2,CASGDAYGYTF,TGTGCCAGCGGGGACGCCTATGGCTACACCTTC
TRBD2,TRBV7-9,many,TRBJ2-5,CASSPGAGGHETQYF,TGTGCCAGCAGCCCAGGAGCGGGGGGACACGAGACCCAGTACTTC
-,TRBV20-1,many,TRBJ2-6,CSARGGANVRTF,TGCAGTGCAAGGGGGGGGGCCAACGTCCGGACTTTC
TRBD1,TRBV20-1,few,TRBJ1-1,CSATGQVTEAFF,TGCAGTGCCACGGGACAGGTCACTGAAGCTTTCTTT
TRBD1,TRBV19,-,TRBJ2-5,CASSIRGDRASFQETQYF,TGTGCCAGTAGTATAAGGGGCGACAGGGCAAGCTTCCAAGAGACCCAGTACTTC
-,TRBV20-1,few,TRBJ1-1,CSVPGNTRGTEAFF,TGCAGTGTCCCAGGAAACACCCGAGGCACTGAAGCTTTCTTT
-,TRBV7-8,many,TRBJ2-5,CASSLAYGEETQYF,TGTGCCAGCAGCTTAGCGTACGGGGAAGAGACCCAGTACTTC
-,TRBV28,many,TRBJ2-5,CASSTSQVPSETQYF,TGTGCCAGCAGTACCTCACAGGTTCCGTCAGAGACCCAGTACTTC
TRBD1,TRBV18,-,TRBJ2-7,CASSPSSRDRVWYF,TGTGCCAGCTCACCATCGTCCCGGGACAGGGTTTGGTACTTC
TRBD1,TRBV20-1,many,TRBJ1-2,CSAREDRGYGYTF,TGCAGTGCTAGAGAAGACAGGGGCTATGGCTACACCTTC
-,TRBV7-9,few,TRBJ2-3,CASSLSDQQYF,TGTGCCAGCAGCTTATCAGACCAGCAGTATTTT
-,TRBV27,-,TRBJ1-2,CASSPNVGANYGYTF,TGTGCCAGCAGTCCAAACGTAGGGGCCAACTATGGCTACACCTTC
-,TRBV7-2,once,TRBJ1-5,CTSSLTGQPQHF,TGTACCAGCAGCTTGACGGGTCAGCCCCAGCATTTT
-,TRBV28,few,TRBJ2-7,CASRISGPKSGGQYF,TGTGCCAGCAGAATCTCCGGACCAAAGAGTGGGGGGCAGTACTTC
-,TRBV5-1,-,TRBJ2-5,CASSRTGGVQETQYF,TGCGCCAGCAGCAGAACCGGGGGTGTACAAGAGACCCAGTACTTC
-,TRBV7-9,-,TRBJ2-1,CASSPSSGFEQFF,TGTGCCAGCAGCCCCTCGTCGGGCTTCGAGCAGTTCTTC
-,TRBV5-6,-,TRBJ1-2,CASTDTGHGYTF,TGTGCCAGCACCGACACCGGACATGGCTACACCTTC
-,TRBV5-1,few,TRBJ1-5,CASSLYTPANQPQHF,TGCGCCAGCAGTTTGTACACACCAGCCAATCAGCCCCAGCATTTT
-,TRBV7-6,few,TRBJ2-1,CASSLGILGTGPYNEQFF,TGTGCCAGCAGCTTAGGAATCCTCGGGACGGGCCCCTACAATGAGCAGTTCTTC
-,TRBV29-1,few,TRBJ1-5,CSVLIGEGNQPQHF,TGCAGCGTTTTGATAGGGGAGGGCAATCAGCCCCAGCATTTT
-,TRBV15,few,TRBJ1-2,CATSRESGNNVYGYTF,TGTGCCACCAGCAGAGAATCGGGCAACAACGTCTATGGCTACACCTTC
TRBD2,TRBV20-1,few,TRBJ2-1,CSAREDTSGHRSYNEQFF,TGCAGTGCTAGAGAGGACACTAGCGGTCATCGTTCCTACAATGAGCAGTTCTTC
-,TRBV7-2,few,TRBJ2-1,CASSLGTGGHEQFF,TGTGCCAGCAGCTTAGGTACGGGGGGCCATGAGCAGTTCTTC
-,TRBV2,few,TRBJ2-3,CATMWAGKDTQYF,TGTGCCACCATGTGGGCTGGTAAGGATACGCAGTATTTT
-,TRBV5-1,-,TRBJ1-5,CASSLAGTPDQPQHF,TGCGCCAGCAGCTTGGCCGGGACACCAGATCAGCCCCAGCATTTT
-,TRBV12-3/TRBV12-4,many,TRBJ1-5,CASSLNSNQPQHF,TGTGCCAGCAGCTTAAACAGCAATCAGCCCCAGCATTTT
TRBD2,TRBV28,-,TRBJ2-1,CASTLSLAGAHEQFF,TGTGCCAGCACCCTAAGTCTAGCGGGGGCCCATGAGCAGTTCTTC
-,TRBV24-1,few,TRBJ1-5,CATSAGGAASNQPQHF,TGTGCCACCAGTGCCGGGGGCGCAGCCAGCAATCAGCCCCAGCATTTT
-,TRBV12-3/TRBV12-4,few,TRBJ1-1,CASSTTPNTEAFF,TGTGCCAGCAGTACCACTCCGAACACTGAAGCTTTCTTT
TRBD2,TRBV24-1,few,TRBJ2-1,CATSDSSLGLAISSYNEQFF,TGTGCCACCAGTGATTCATCCCTCGGACTAGCGATTTCCTCCTACAATGAGCAGTTCTTC
TRBD1,TRBV20-1,-,TRBJ1-2,CSARDQGAGGYTF,TGCAGTGCTAGAGATCAGGGGGCAGGGGGCTACACCTTC
-,TRBV6-1,many,TRBJ2-7,CASTGKWETGYEQYF,TGTGCCAGCACCGGGAAGTGGGAAACAGGTTACGAGCAGTACTTC
-,TRBV28,-,TRBJ1-1,CASSLKGISAFF,TGTGCCAGCAGTTTAAAGGGTATATCGGCTTTCTTT
-,TRBV27,few,TRBJ2-7,CASRQDRVGGQYF,TGTGCCAGCAGACAGGACCGCGTAGGGGGGCAGTACTTC
-,TRBV7-2,-,TRBJ2-7,CASSHGEGQNYEQYF,TGTGCCAGCAGCCACGGGGAGGGACAGAACTACGAGCAGTACTTC
TRBD2,TRBV9,-,TRBJ2-1,CASSVVGSGGGGNEQFF,TGTGCCAGCAGCGTAGTAGGGTCGGGGGGTGGAGGCAATGAGCAGTTCTTC
-,TRBV6-1,-,TRBJ1-2,CASSEGRGNYGYTF,TGTGCCAGCAGTGAAGGTAGAGGGAACTATGGCTACACCTTC
TRBD1,TRBV7-8,many,TRBJ2-6,CASQRGPLANVLTF,TGTGCCAGCCAAAGGGGGCCGTTGGCCAACGTCCTGACTTTC
TRBD1,TRBV7-2,-,TRBJ2-7,CASSSQIGTGGHEQYF,TGTGCCAGCAGCTCCCAGATAGGGACAGGGGGCCACGAGCAGTACTTC
-,TRBV14,-,TRBJ2-5,CASSQDSTGRETQYF,TGTGCCAGCAGCCAAGACAGTACAGGACGAGAGACCCAGTACTTC
-,TRBV5-5,few,TRBJ2-7,CASSLEDKSSYEQYF,TGTGCCAGCAGCCTCGAGGACAAGTCCTCCTACGAGCAGTACTTC
TRBD2,TRBV5-1,-,TRBJ2-3,CASSKGLAGTSTDTQYF,TGCGCCAGCAGCAAGGGACTAGCGGGGACTAGCACAGATACGCAGTATTTT